The sequence of this T cell receptor beta chain was determined in a study of T cell responses to AZD1222 COVID-19 vaccine. General study points: The donor group comprised mostly white British people and more females; the analysis possibly underestimated clonal diversity. Spike-specific TCR depth and breadth grew after two AZD1222 doses.

Here immunoSEQ multiplex PCR was the method, and the copy in TCRdb shows in-frame clones only, minus some. The sample consists of 65,000 to 70,000 clones, about three quarters of them appearing once. The CDR3 has 14 residues. V was pared by 11 bases and J by 2 bases, with 9 bases of the junction left unmatched. Germline V lookup: CDR1 SEHNR, CDR2 FQNEAQ (reference sequence). As concerns this clone: What it binds is not known.

This clonotype was obtained from an adult in good health. The sample consisted of peripheral blood, taken on day 0 of AZD1222 vaccination. This chain links TRBV7-9 with TRBJ2-1; TRBD1 matches 7 bases. The DNA of the CDR3 is TGTGCCGGCGTAACAGGGGTTGCCTACAATGAGCAGTTCTTC. Its protein is CAGVTGVAYNEQFF.